These T cell receptor beta chains were read from a single sample in a study of blood T cell repertoires in COVID-19. Using immunoSEQ multiplex PCR, the repertoire was profiled, and TCRdb retains in-frame clones only, with some absent. In the table there are 98,000 or so clones, about two thirds of which are singletons. Input material: peripheral blood. These receptors were taken from a woman between 40 and 55 years old with acute or convalescent COVID-19. Each CDR3 is given with its conserved first and last residue.

>TRBV11-2|TRBJ2-1
CASSLGTGPPYNEQFF
>TRBV15|TRBJ1-5
CATSRREGTENQPQHF
>TRBV15|TRBJ2-1
CATSRQPQAENEQFF
>TRBV5-6|TRBJ2-1
CASTVRDNEQFF
>TRBV7-2|TRBJ2-5
CASTPTGLAGKETQYF
>TRBV10-1|TRBJ2-2
CASRRDRVNTGELFF
>TRBV7-9|TRBJ1-1
CASSLARVEAFF
>TRBV6-1|TRBJ1-2
CASLDRDSKSGGYTF
>TRBV20-1|TRBJ1-4
CSARDRVYKFF
>TRBV30|TRBJ1-1
CAWSRFGQPNTEAFF
>TRBV7-2|TRBJ2-2
CASSLGPRANTGELFF
>TRBV19|TRBJ1-5
CASSIPGPQHF
>TRBV11-2|TRBJ2-3
CASSHYSSGLPGPDTQYF
>TRBV2|TRBJ1-6
CASSEGGTGNSPLHF
>TRBV4-1|TRBJ2-3
CASSRTPGGALDTQYF
>TRBV7-2|TRBJ2-1
CASSLQRSSYNEQFF
>TRBV14|TRBJ1-2
CASSPGGLHYGYTF
>TRBV6-5|TRBJ1-3
CASSYGRAGNTIYF
>TRBV6-2/TRBV6-3|TRBJ2-3
CASSDRDSTDTQYF
>TRBV5-4|TRBJ2-2
CASSPVSGGADTGELFF
>TRBV2|TRBJ1-2
CASSEPGYGYTF
>TRBV5-1|TRBJ1-6
CASSLVVGTGVSPLHF
>TRBV10-3|TRBJ2-7
CAISEGGTGSYEQYF
>TRBV19|TRBJ1-6
CAVTWADRDSPLHF
>TRBV5-1|TRBJ2-7
CASSGSYEQYF
>TRBV28|TRBJ2-2
CASVARDNFLNTGELFF
>TRBV2|TRBJ2-1
CASDDSMGGYNEQFF
>TRBV5-1|TRBJ2-6
CASSLGTSPSGANVLTF
>TRBV28|TRBJ1-5
CASSFWDSSQPQHF
>TRBV6-5|TRBJ2-7
CASSYYGGSSYEQYF
>TRBV12-5|TRBJ2-1
CASGLVGLGTGKYEQFF
>TRBV18|TRBJ2-2
CASSSAGRGNAGELFF
>TRBV10-3|TRBJ1-1
CAIRRGQGSGTEAFF
>TRBV6-6|TRBJ1-6
CASSWDTRDLHF
>TRBV4-1|TRBJ2-7
CASSQSLQGTGEQYF
>TRBV6-6|TRBJ2-6
CASSYSQGAGANVLTF
>TRBV27|TRBJ2-3
CASSFGEDTQYF
>TRBV2|TRBJ1-2
CASSEESRGNYGYTF
>TRBV7-3|TRBJ1-6
CASSIGTNNSPLHF
>TRBV4-1|TRBJ2-7
CASSQTILADSYEQYF
>TRBV28|TRBJ1-3
CASSSQGVRNTIYF
>TRBV5-6|TRBJ2-1
CASSLTGNEQFF